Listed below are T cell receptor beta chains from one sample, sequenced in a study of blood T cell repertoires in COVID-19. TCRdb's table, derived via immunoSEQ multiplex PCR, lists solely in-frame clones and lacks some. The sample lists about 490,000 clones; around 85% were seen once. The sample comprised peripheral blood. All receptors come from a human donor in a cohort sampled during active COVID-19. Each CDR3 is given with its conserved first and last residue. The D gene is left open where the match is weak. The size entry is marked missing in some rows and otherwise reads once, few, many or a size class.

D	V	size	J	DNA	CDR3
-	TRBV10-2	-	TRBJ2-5	TGCGCCAGCAGTGAGCTCCGGGACACTCAAGAGACCCAGTACTTC	CASSELRDTQETQYF
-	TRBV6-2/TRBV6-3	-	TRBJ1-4	TGTGCCAGCAGTCGCGCGACAGGCCTTAAGGAAAAACTGTTTTTT	CASSRATGLKEKLFF
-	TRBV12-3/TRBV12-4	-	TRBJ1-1	TGTGCCAGCACCAATTCCGGCGCAGGCCGAGCTTTCTTT	CASTNSGAGRAFF
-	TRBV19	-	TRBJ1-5	TGTGCCAGTAGTATAGATCAGGCAGCATATCAGCCCCAGCATTTT	CASSIDQAAYQPQHF
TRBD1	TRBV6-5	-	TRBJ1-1	TGTGCCAGCAGGGCAACAGGGGACTCCACTGAAGCTTTCTTT	CASRATGDSTEAFF
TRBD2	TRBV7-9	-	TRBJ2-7	TGTGCCAGCAGCCAAGGACTAGCGGGACCCTGGGAGACCTACGAGCAGTACTTC	CASSQGLAGPWETYEQYF
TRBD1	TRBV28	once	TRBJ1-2	TGTGCCAGCACCAGCTCCCAGGGGGACTACACCTTC	CASTSSQGDYTF
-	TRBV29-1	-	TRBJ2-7	TGCAGCGGGTCTGACAGCTCCTACGAGCAGTACTTC	CSGSDSSYEQYF
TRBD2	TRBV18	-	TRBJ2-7	TGTGCCAGCTCACCCGGCCTAAGACTAGCGGGAGGTGGGGGTGAGCAGTACTTC	CASSPGLRLAGGGGEQYF
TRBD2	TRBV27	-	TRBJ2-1	TGTGCCAGCAGCCGTTTACTAGCGGAGGGGACCAATGAGCAGTTCTTC	CASSRLLAEGTNEQFF
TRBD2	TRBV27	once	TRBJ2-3	TGTGCCAGCAGTTTTTATACGGGAGGGGAGGATACGCAGTATTTT	CASSFYTGGEDTQYF
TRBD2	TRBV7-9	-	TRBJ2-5	TGTGCCAGCAGATATCGGCTAGCGGGAGGGGAGACCCAGTACTTC	CASRYRLAGGETQYF
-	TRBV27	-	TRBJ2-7	TGTGCCAGCACTTCTATGGTGCAGGGGAGGGAGTACTTC	CASTSMVQGREYF
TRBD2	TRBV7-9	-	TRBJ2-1	TGTGCCAGCAGCTTAGGGGGCGGGAGGGGTATCGATGAGCAGTTCTTC	CASSLGGGRGIDEQFF
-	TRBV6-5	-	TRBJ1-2	TGTGCCAGCAGTTACTCGGGCAGGGCCGACTATGGCTACACCTTC	CASSYSGRADYGYTF
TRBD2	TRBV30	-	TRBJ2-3	TGTGCCTGGAACTCGGCTAGCGGGATGACAGATACGCAGTATTTT	CAWNSASGMTDTQYF
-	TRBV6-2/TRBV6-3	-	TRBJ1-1	TGTGCCAGCAGTTATCCGGGGGGCTTCACTGAAGCTTTCTTT	CASSYPGGFTEAFF
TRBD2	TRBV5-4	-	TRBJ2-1	TGTGCCAGCAGCAGGAAACAGGGGACTAGCCACAATGAGCAGTTCTTC	CASSRKQGTSHNEQFF
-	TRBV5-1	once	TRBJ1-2	TGCGCCAGCAGCTTGATCCAGGAAGCAGGCTACACCTTC	CASSLIQEAGYTF
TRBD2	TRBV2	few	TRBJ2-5	TGTGCCAGCAGTGAACTAGCGGGGGACCAAGAGACCCAGTACTTC	CASSELAGDQETQYF
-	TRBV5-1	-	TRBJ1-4	TGCGCCAGCAGCTTGTTAGGAGGGCAAGGCGAAAAACTGTTTTTT	CASSLLGGQGEKLFF
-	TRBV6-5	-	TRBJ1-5	TGTGCCAGCAGTCCCTTGGCCGAGGATCAGCCCCAGCATTTT	CASSPLAEDQPQHF
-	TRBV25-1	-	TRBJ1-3	TGTGCCAGCAGTGTATTGGGAGAACCCGACTCTGGAAACACCATATATTTT	CASSVLGEPDSGNTIYF
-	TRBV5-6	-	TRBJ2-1	TGTGCCAGCAGCTATCTTCACAGGACCCCTTACAATGAGCAGTTCTTC	CASSYLHRTPYNEQFF
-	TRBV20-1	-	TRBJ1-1	TGCAGTGCTAGCGAGAGCTCTGAAGCTTTCTTT	CSASESSEAFF
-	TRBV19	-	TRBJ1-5	TGTGCCAGTAGTGTTCTACGGGGTCAGCCCCAGCATTTT	CASSVLRGQPQHF
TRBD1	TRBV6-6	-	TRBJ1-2	TGTGCCAGCAGGCGGCTTCGGGACAGGGTCTATGGCTACACCTTC	CASRRLRDRVYGYTF
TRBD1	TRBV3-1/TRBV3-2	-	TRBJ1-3	TGTGCCAGCAGCCAAGATGCCAGGGGGCCTGGAAACACCATATATTTT	CASSQDARGPGNTIYF
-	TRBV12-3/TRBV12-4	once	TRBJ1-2	TGTGCCAGCAGTTTAGAGGGGCCCTATGGCTACACCTTC	CASSLEGPYGYTF
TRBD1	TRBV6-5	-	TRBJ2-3	TGTGCCAGCAGAAAACAGGGGTATACGCAGTATTTT	CASRKQGYTQYF
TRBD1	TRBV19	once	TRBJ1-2	TGTGCCAGTAGGGATGGACAGGGTTCCTACTATGGCTACACCTTC	CASRDGQGSYYGYTF
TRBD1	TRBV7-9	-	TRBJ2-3	TGTGCCAGCAGCTTTCCCCGGACAGGTCCCACAGATACGCAGTATTTT	CASSFPRTGPTDTQYF
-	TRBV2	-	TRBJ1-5	TGTGCCAGCATGTTACAGTTCGATCAGCCCCAGCATTTT	CASMLQFDQPQHF
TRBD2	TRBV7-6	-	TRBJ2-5	TGTGCCAGCAGCCCGCCTCTAGCGGGGTATGAGACCCAGTACTTC	CASSPPLAGYETQYF
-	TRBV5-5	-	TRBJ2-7	TGTGCCAGCAGCTTGGCTACAGGGGGGGAATACGAGCAGTACTTC	CASSLATGGEYEQYF
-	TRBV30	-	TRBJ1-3	TGTGCCTGGACCCTTACAGGTTTATCTGGAAACACCATATATTTT	CAWTLTGLSGNTIYF
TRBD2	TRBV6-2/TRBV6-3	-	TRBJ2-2	TGTGCCAGCAGTTACTCGCCGGGAGGGCCTATCGGGGAGCTGTTTTTT	CASSYSPGGPIGELFF
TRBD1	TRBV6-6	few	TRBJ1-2	TGTGCCAGCAGTCCCAGGGGGGCTAACTATGGCTACACCTTC	CASSPRGANYGYTF
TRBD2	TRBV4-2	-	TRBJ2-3	TGTGCCAGCAGCCATTTACCCGGGCCTAGCGGGGCCACAGATACGCAGTATTTT	CASSHLPGPSGATDTQYF
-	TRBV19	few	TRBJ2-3	TGTGCCAGTAGTATAGGACAGCCAGATACGCAGTATTTT	CASSIGQPDTQYF
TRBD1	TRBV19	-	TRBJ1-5	TGTGCCAGTAGCGCTGACAGGGAAGTCCAGCCCCAGCATTTT	CASSADREVQPQHF
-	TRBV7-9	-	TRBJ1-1	TGTGCCAGCAGCTTTATCACTGAAGCTTTCTTT	CASSFITEAFF
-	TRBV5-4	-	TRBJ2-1	TGTGCCAGCAGACTAAACACCAATTCCTACAATGAGCAGTTCTTC	CASRLNTNSYNEQFF
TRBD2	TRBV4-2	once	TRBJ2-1	TGTGCCAGCAGCCAAGAAAAGCTTTTGGCTAGCGGGAGATCTGAGCAGTTCTTC	CASSQEKLLASGRSEQFF
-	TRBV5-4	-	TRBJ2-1	TGTGCCAGCAGCTTGACTGGTGAGCAGTTCTTC	CASSLTGEQFF
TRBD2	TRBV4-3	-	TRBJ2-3	TGCGCCAGCAGCCAAGTAGCGAGGGCGGGGGCAGATACGCAGTATTTT	CASSQVARAGADTQYF
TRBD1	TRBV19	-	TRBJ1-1	TGTGCCAGTTGTCCCCTGGACAGGGGACCCCCCGAAGCTTTCTTT	CASCPLDRGPPEAFF
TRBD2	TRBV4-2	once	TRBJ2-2	TGTGCCAGCAGCCAAGAGCCTAGCGGGAGACGGACCGGGGAGCTGTTTTTT	CASSQEPSGRRTGELFF
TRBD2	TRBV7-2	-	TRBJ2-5	TGTGCCAGCAGCTTAGGCCCGCCAGCGGGAGGTCAAGAGACCCAGTACTTC	CASSLGPPAGGQETQYF
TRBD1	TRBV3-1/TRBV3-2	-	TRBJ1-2	TGTGCCAGCAGCTTCCGGGACAGGGGGAATGGCTACACCTTC	CASSFRDRGNGYTF
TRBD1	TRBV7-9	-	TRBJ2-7	TGTGCCAGCAGCTTACAGGGGACAGGCCCCTACGAGCAGTACTTC	CASSLQGTGPYEQYF
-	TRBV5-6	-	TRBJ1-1	TGTGCCAGCAGCTTGTTTAGAGGGGAAGCTTTCTTT	CASSLFRGEAFF
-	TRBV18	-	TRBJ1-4	TGTGCCAGCTCACCGGGACAAACTGAAAAACTGTTTTTT	CASSPGQTEKLFF